A single sample gave rise to the 32 T cell receptor beta chains below, sequenced in a study of vaccination and CD4 T cells after COVID-19. Oncomine TCR Beta short-read sequencing was applied to DNA from cultured CD4+ T cells. TCRdb re-analysed the PCR reads in MiXCR, keeping a single row per CDR3 protein. The sample records some 23,000 distinct CDR3 sequences, 28% being singletons. No cognate antigen is known for these TCRs. The sample's time point: late sampling 161 to 241 days after vaccination in a few convalescent patients. Regarding treatment: roughly 10-day PBMC culture with coronavirus spike peptide pools or control peptides (ViraFEST assay). Specimen: CD4+ T cells from blood, cultured in vitro, collected about 7 months after SARS-CoV-2 vaccination. The receptors shown here come from a human donor who had recovered from COVID-19.

This clonotype came up a few times. The CDR3 reads CASSDPSRGRVSSYEQYF. CDR3 DNA sequence: TGTGCCAGCAGCGATCCAAGCCGGGGGCGGGTGAGCTCCTACGAGCAGTACTTC. J is TRBJ2-7 and V is TRBV6-2 or TRBV6-3; D is tentatively TRBD1 or TRBD2 (6 bases each). The V gene lost 6 bases and the J gene lost 0 bases, with 24 bases spanning the gap. Germline V gene lookup returns CDR1 MNHEY and CDR2 SVGEGT. The length of the CDR3 is 18 residues.

By share of the sample, this clonotype is large. This sequence joins TRBV27 and TRBJ2-7; maybe TRBD2 (7 bases). The V gene's germline CDR1 is MNHEY and CDR2 SMNVEV (reference sequence). Between the trimmed V and J ends, which lost 6 bases and 4 bases, there was a span of 19 bases. This CDR3 is 15 amino acids long. CDR3 amino acids: CASRSPGAGVYEQYF. CDR3 DNA sequence: TGTGCCAGCAGGTCCCCGGGGGCGGGGGTGTACGAGCAGTACTTC.

This sequence joins TRBV7-9 and TRBJ2-2; 8 bases map to TRBD2. The CDR3 sequence is 15 residues long. Unmatched junction bases numbered 5, after V lost 4 bases and J lost 4 bases. Per germline, CDR1 SEHNR and CDR2 FQNEAQ (reference sequence). The CDR3 DNA reads TGTGCCAGCAGCTCCGGACTAGCCGGCACCGGGGAGCTGTTTTTT. As protein: CASSSGLAGTGELFF. The full variable domain, its missing parts supplied by reference TRBV7-9 and TRBJ2-2, is DTGVSQNPRHKITKRGQNVTFRCDPISEHNRLYWYRQTLGQGPEFLTYFQNEAQLEKSRLLSDRFSAERPKGSFSTLEIQRTEQGDSAMYLCASSSGLAGTGELFFGEGSRLTVL.

This chain connects TRBV6-5 to TRBJ1-2; D perhaps matches TRBD1 (6 bases). Trimming left V 4 bases short and J 4 bases short, with 13 bases between. The CDR3 extends over 14 amino acids. CDR1 MNHEY and CDR2 SVGAGI come from the germline V gene. The CDR3 DNA follows: TGTGCCAGCAGTTCCCGACAGGAGAGCTATGGCTACACCTTC. Translating it yields CASSSRQESYGYTF.

The chain uses TRBV7-9 and TRBJ1-5; 7 bases are a match to TRBD1. CDR1 SEHNR and CDR2 FQNEAQ come from the germline V gene (reference sequence). This CDR3 has 16 residues. V shed 1 base and J 2 bases; nucleotides not matched to a gene: 5. This CDR3 is CASSLVGGVGNQPQHF. CDR3 DNA sequence: TGTGCCAGCAGCTTAGTAGGGGGCGTGGGCAATCAGCCCCAGCATTTT.

V gene TRBV7-9 combines with J gene TRBJ2-7, with 7 nucleotides matching TRBD1. The germline V gene has CDR1 SEHNR and CDR2 FQNEAQ (reference sequence). This CDR3 contains 14 residues. V lost 2 bases and J lost 2; bases outside the gene matches: 3. In nucleotides, the CDR3 is TGTGCCAGCAGCTTAAGGGACAGACCCTACGAGCAGTACTTC. Its protein product is CASSLRDRPYEQYF.

The chain links TRBV19 to TRBJ2-2; TRBD2 is a possible D gene (5 bases). Germline V gives CDR1 LNHDA, CDR2 SQIVND (reference sequence). Trimming left V 7 bases short and J 1 base short, with 13 bases between. This CDR3 contains 15 residues. CDR3 nucleotide sequence: TGTGCCAGTAAGCAGCGGCAGGTGAACACCGGGGAGCTGTTTTTT. Protein product: CASKQRQVNTGELFF.

This clonotype appeared a few times. The genes are TRBV25-1 and TRBJ2-7; perhaps TRBD2 as D (6 bases). The CDR3 has 12 residues. Trimming shortened V by 0 bases and J by 12 bases, and 12 bases separated the two germline ends. CDR1 is MGHDK and CDR2 is SYGVNS in the germline V gene. CDR3 bases: TGTGCCAGCAGTGAATATGGGGGGTCCTGGTACTTC. Amino acids: CASSEYGGSWYF.

The chain recombines TRBV10-2 with TRBJ2-3, with D possibly TRBD1 on 6 matching bases. The germline gives CDR1 WSHSY, CDR2 SAAADI. There are 15 residues in the CDR3. The ends were cut back, 6 bases at V and 4 bases at J, with 17 bases in the middle. The CDR3 coding sequence is TGCGCCAGCAGGGGGGACAACGGAGAGGCAGATACGCAGTATTTT. Translation gives CASRGDNGEADTQYF.

This chain's CDR3 is CASRAGTGDEQYF. Written as DNA, the CDR3 is TGTGCCAGCAGGGCCGGGACAGGGGACGAGCAGTACTTC. V and J are TRBV6-2 or TRBV6-3 and TRBJ2-7, with 10 bases aligning to TRBD1. From germline, CDR1 is MNHEY and CDR2 SVGEGT. The length of the CDR3 is 13 residues. V shed 6 bases, J shed 5 bases, and the junction held 4 bases outside the gene matches.

The chain has TRBV7-8 and TRBJ2-3, with D unresolved. Deletions cut 1 base from V and 2 bases from J, with 10 bases between. Germline V gives CDR1 SGHVS, CDR2 FQNEAQ. The CDR3 is made up of 15 amino acids. This chain's CDR3 is CASSLELPITDTQYF. In DNA, the CDR3 is TGTGCCAGCAGCTTAGAACTACCGATCACAGATACGCAGTATTTT.

This clonotype appeared a single time. The rearrangement uses TRBV5-4 and TRBJ2-7; 7 bases line up with TRBD1. V was clipped by 4 bases and J by 5 bases; unmatched bases: 6. The CDR3 runs to 13 residues. CDR1 and CDR2 (germline): SGHNT, YYREEE (reference sequence). CDR3 sequence (DNA): TGTGCCAGCAGCACCTCCAGGGGGAACGAGCAGTACTTC. It codes for CASSTSRGNEQYF.

The CDR3 sequence: CATSREPSGGQSSYNEQFF. The DNA of the CDR3 is TGTGCCACCAGCAGAGAACCCTCGGGGGGACAGAGCTCCTACAATGAGCAGTTCTTC. The chain recombines TRBV15 with TRBJ2-1; D may be TRBD1 or TRBD2 (7 bases each). V was pared by 0 bases and J by 0 bases, with 18 bases between. Germline lookup yields CDR1 LNHNV and CDR2 YYDKDF (reference sequence). This CDR3 is 19 amino acids long.

The CDR3 sequence: CASRRDRDYEQYF. The CDR3 nucleotides read TGTGCCAGCAGGCGGGACAGGGACTACGAGCAGTACTTC. J is TRBJ2-7 and V is TRBV5-4; 9 nucleotides line up with TRBD1. The CDR3 length is 13 residues. Trimming at V came to 5 bases and at J to 3 bases, leaving 3 bases not matched to a gene. Germline CDR1 and CDR2: SGHNT and YYREEE (reference sequence).

The chain has TRBV7-6 and TRBJ2-5; the D gene is possibly TRBD2 (5 bases). The germline gives CDR1 SGHVS, CDR2 FNYEAQ. This CDR3 is built from 14 residues. V shed 2 bases and J shed 5 bases, with 12 bases lying between them. DNA for the CDR3: TGTGCCAGCAGCTTATCTCGCCAGCGGGAGACCCAGTACTTC. Protein product: CASSLSRQRETQYF.

The chain combines TRBV7-8 with TRBJ2-1; D perhaps matches TRBD2 (5 bases). This CDR3 has 16 residues. Germline V gives CDR1 SGHVS, CDR2 FQNEAQ. V was trimmed by 10 bases and J by 0 bases, leaving 19 bases between them. CDR3 amino acids: CATSDVASRSYNEQFF. The CDR3 bases are TGTGCCACCAGTGACGTAGCGAGCCGCTCCTACAATGAGCAGTTCTTC. Based on the CDR3 plus reference TRBV7-8 and TRBJ2-1, the full variable domain is GAGVSQSPRYKVAKRGQDVALRCDPISGHVSLFWYQQALGQGPEFLTYFQNEAQLDKSGLPSDRFFAERPEGSVSTLKIQRTQQEDSAVYLCATSDVASRSYNEQFFGPGTRLTVL.

V usage is TRBV4-3 and J usage is TRBJ2-7; 10 nucleotides line up with TRBD2. The CDR3 runs to 15 residues. Germline CDR1 LGHNA, CDR2 YSLEER. V lost 2 bases to trimming and J lost 3 bases; unmatched junction nucleotides: 4. The CDR3 DNA is TGCGCCAGCAGCCAACATCCTAGCGGGAGCTACGAGCAGTACTTC. As protein: CASSQHPSGSYEQYF.

This clonotype has more than one count but fewer than ten. The chain couples TRBV19 to TRBJ2-5, with 8 bases aligning to TRBD2. J lost 5 bases, V lost 5 bases, and 16 bases had no gene match. This CDR3 is built from 17 residues. The germline V gene has CDR1 LNHDA and CDR2 SQIVND (reference sequence). The CDR3 region is CASSLKRENFIRETQYF. CDR3 coding DNA: TGTGCCAGTAGTCTTAAGCGGGAGAACTTCATCCGGGAGACCCAGTACTTC.

This chain joins TRBV11-2 and TRBJ1-1; tentative D call: TRBD1 (6 bases). CDR1 and CDR2 (germline): SGHAT, FQNNGV. CDR3 length: 13 amino acids. Between the trimmed V and J ends, which lost 8 bases and 0 bases, there was a span of 10 bases. This CDR3 reads CASQGRLNTEAFF. The CDR3, as DNA: TGTGCCAGCCAGGGGAGACTGAACACTGAAGCTTTCTTT.

About this clonotype: This likely comes from a read error, as the CDR3 has no conserved phenylalanine or tryptophan at its end. The rearrangement joins TRBV7-2 to TRBJ2-7; D could derive from TRBD1 or TRBD2 (5 bases each). The CDR3 is made up of 15 amino acids. In germline, CDR1 is SGHTA, CDR2 FQGNSA. V was pared by 5 bases and J by 4 bases, with 18 bases between. The CDR3: CASSIGDVAGYEQYL. CDR3 nucleotide sequence: TGTGCCAGCAGCATCGGGGACGTGGCAGGGTACGAGCAGTACCTC.

This chain joins TRBV20-1 and TRBJ2-1; 10 nucleotides align to TRBD2. Trimming cost V 2 bases and J 7 bases; bases outside gene matches: 2. Per the germline V gene, CDR1 is DFQATT and CDR2 is SNEGSKA (reference sequence). The CDR3 contains 13 residues. Here the CDR3 reads CSARLAGDNEQFF. CDR3 DNA: TGCAGTGCTAGACTAGCGGGGGATAATGAGCAGTTCTTC.

The chain employs TRBV6-1 and TRBJ2-7; TRBD2 matches 11 bases. CDR1 MNHNS and CDR2 SASEGT come from the germline V gene. CDR3 length equals 13 residues. Unmatched junction bases numbered 2, after V lost 7 bases and J lost 3 bases. Here the CDR3 DNA reads TGTGCCAGCATCCTAGCGGGAGGCTACGAGCAGTACTTC. Translated, it gives CASILAGGYEQYF.

This clonotype was seen more than once but under ten times. V usage is TRBV20-1 and J usage is TRBJ2-5; D gene unclear. V lost 3 bases and J lost 3, with 8 bases in between. The CDR3 runs 12 residues. Germline V gene data show CDR1 as DFQATT and CDR2 as SNEGSKA (reference sequence). The CDR3 DNA reads as TGCAGTGCTAGCCTTCGGGAAGAGACCCAGTACTTC. Translating gives CSASLREETQYF.

This rearrangement joins TRBV6-2 or TRBV6-3 to TRBJ2-1; D is possibly TRBD1 or TRBD2 (5 bases each). The CDR3 is made up of 14 amino acids. Germline lookup yields CDR1 MNHEY and CDR2 SVGEGT. V gave up 4 bases and J gave up 9 bases, with 16 bases separating them. CDR3 coding DNA: TGTGCCAGCAGTTGGGACCCGAAGGCGGGTGAGCAGTTCTTC. This codes for CASSWDPKAGEQFF.

The chain recombines TRBV29-1 with TRBJ2-7; D remains unclear. Per germline, CDR1 SQVTM and CDR2 ANQGSEA. The V end lost 5 bases, the J end lost 4 bases, and 15 bases lay between the germline ends. The CDR3 runs to 13 residues. CDR3 DNA: TGCAGCGTTTTAACCACCCTAAATTACGAGCAGTACTTC. It is translated as CSVLTTLNYEQYF.

Only a few counts were recorded for this clonotype. The chain uses TRBV6-2 or TRBV6-3 and TRBJ2-1, with TRBD2 matching 8 bases. This CDR3 contains 15 residues. The germline CDR1 and CDR2 sequences are MNHEY and SVGEGT. V lost 4 bases, J lost 8 bases, and 10 bases stayed unmatched. CDR3 DNA: TGTGCCAGCAGTTCTCCCCCAGCGGGAGCGGATGAGCAGTTCTTC. Translating gives CASSSPPAGADEQFF.

CDR3 sequence (DNA): TGTGCCAGCAGTGAAATAGCGGGAGGGTACAATGAGCAGTTCTTC. Translation gives CASSEIAGGYNEQFF. V and J are TRBV6-4 and TRBJ2-1; TRBD2 agrees at 11 bases. Losses at the gene ends were 3 bases for V and 4 bases for J; bases not matched to a gene: 2. From germline, CDR1 is MRHNA and CDR2 SNTAGT. The CDR3 spans 15 residues.

This chain joins TRBV7-3 and TRBJ1-1; D ambiguous. Trimming cost V 5 bases and J 8 bases, with 15 bases left between them. There are 13 residues in the CDR3. In germline, CDR1 is SGHTA, CDR2 FQGTGA. CDR3 in amino acids: CASSLDRSNEAFF. For the CDR3, the DNA is TGTGCCAGCAGCCTCGACCGTTCTAACGAAGCTTTCTTT.

This clonotype has more than one count but fewer than ten. The gene calls are TRBV7-2 and TRBJ2-1; 8 bases agree with TRBD2. After removal of 4 bases from V and 6 bases from J, the junction contained 8 bases not matched to a gene. Germline CDR1 SGHTA, CDR2 FQGNSA. CDR3 size: 15 residues. The CDR3: CASSSGRASSNEQFF. The CDR3, as DNA: TGTGCCAGCAGCTCCGGGAGGGCCAGTTCCAATGAGCAGTTCTTC.

In its sample, this clonotype was seen a few times. The rearrangement uses TRBV28 and TRBJ2-7, with TRBD2 identical over 7 bases. The CDR3 is 17 amino acids. Trimming took 5 bases from V and 2 from J; bases not matched to a gene: 15. The germline V gene has CDR1 MDHEN and CDR2 SYDVKM. The DNA for the CDR3 is TGTGCCAGCAGTAGTTGGGGGGGACGCACCAATGCCTACGAGCAGTACTTC. Protein: CASSSWGGRTNAYEQYF. Full variable domain (rest looked up from reference TRBV28 and TRBJ2-7): DVKVTQSSRYLVKRTGEKVFLECVQDMDHENMFWYRQDPGLGLRLIYFSYDVKMKEKGDIPEGYSVSREKKERFSLILESASTNQTSMYLCASSSWGGRTNAYEQYFGPGTRLTVT.

CDR3 region: CSAGSRETQYF. In DNA, the CDR3 is TGCAGTGCTGGGAGCCGGGAGACCCAGTACTTC. The chain couples TRBV20-1 to TRBJ2-5; tentative D call: TRBD2 (5 bases). Germline loops: CDR1 DFQATT, CDR2 SNEGSKA (reference sequence). This CDR3 is 11 amino acids long. Trimming removed 5 bases at V and 5 bases at J, with 9 bases between.

This clonotype was picked up a small number of times. CDR3 nucleotide sequence: TGCAGTGCTAGAGCCGGGACAGCAAACCCCTACGAGCAGTACTTC. This encodes CSARAGTANPYEQYF. V and J are TRBV20-1 and TRBJ2-7; 7 positions match TRBD1. Per the germline V gene, CDR1 is DFQATT and CDR2 is SNEGSKA (reference sequence). CDR3 length equals 15 residues. V trimming: 1 base; J trimming: 2 bases; junction bases outside the gene matches: 8.